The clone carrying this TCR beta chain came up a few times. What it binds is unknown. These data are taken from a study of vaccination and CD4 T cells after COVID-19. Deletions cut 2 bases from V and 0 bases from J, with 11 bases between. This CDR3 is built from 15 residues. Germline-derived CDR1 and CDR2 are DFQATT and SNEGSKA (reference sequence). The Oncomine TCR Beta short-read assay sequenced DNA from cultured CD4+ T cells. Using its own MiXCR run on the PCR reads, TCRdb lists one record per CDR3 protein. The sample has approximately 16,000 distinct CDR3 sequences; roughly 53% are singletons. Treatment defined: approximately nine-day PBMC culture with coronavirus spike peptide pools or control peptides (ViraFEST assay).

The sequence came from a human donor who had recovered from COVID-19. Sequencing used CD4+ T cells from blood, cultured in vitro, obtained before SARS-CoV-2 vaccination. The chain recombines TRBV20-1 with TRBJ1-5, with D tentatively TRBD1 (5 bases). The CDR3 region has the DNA TGCAGTGCTAGACCTTCGACAGTTAGCAATCAGCCCCAGCATTTT. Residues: CSARPSTVSNQPQHF.